A single sample is the source of the 15 T cell receptor beta chains below, sequenced in a study of blood T cell repertoires in COVID-19. Data came from immunoSEQ multiplex PCR; TCRdb stores just in-frame clones and leaves some out. The table includes hundreds of thousands of clones, more than 75% detected once. Sequenced input: peripheral blood. The receptor set was obtained from a young woman who had recovered from COVID-19.

This chain joins TRBV10-1 and TRBJ2-3; 7 nucleotides line up with TRBD2. Germline lookup yields CDR1 WNHNN and CDR2 SYGVQD (reference sequence). This CDR3 comprises 15 residues. J gave up 2 bases and V 4 bases, and 6 bases lay outside the gene matches. The CDR3 region has the DNA TGCGCCAGCAGTGGGGCTAGCGGACTCACAGATACGCAGTATTTT. Its protein product is CASSGASGLTDTQYF.

This sequence joins TRBV15 and TRBJ2-2; 9 bases fit TRBD2. In germline, CDR1 is LNHNV, CDR2 YYDKDF (reference sequence). The ends lost 0 bases at V and 1 base at J; junction bases unmatched: 12. The CDR3 sequence is 20 residues long. The CDR3 DNA is TGTGCCACCAGCAGAGAACGACTAGCGGCCAGCCATTGGAACACCGGGGAGCTGTTTTTT. Protein sequence: CATSRERLAASHWNTGELFF.

The chain couples TRBV4-3 to TRBJ2-3; perhaps TRBD2 as D (5 bases). The ends were cut back, 2 bases at V and 3 bases at J, with 15 bases in the middle. Germline assignment: CDR1 LGHNA and CDR2 YSLEER. The length of the CDR3 is 16 residues. The CDR3 DNA reads as TGCGCCAGCAGCCAAAACCTAGAAGGCGGGACAGATACGCAGTATTTT. It yields the protein CASSQNLEGGTDTQYF.

This clone was seen only once. The rearrangement links TRBV7-2 to TRBJ1-1, with D perhaps matching TRBD1 (6 bases). Germline V gene sequence: CDR1 SGHTA, CDR2 FQGNSA. The CDR3 loop spans 16 amino acids. V was cut by 0 bases and J by 1 base, with 12 bases left in between. The CDR3 DNA reads as TGTGCCAGCAGCTTAGCGCATCCAGGGGAGAACACTGAAGCTTTCTTT. It yields the protein CASSLAHPGENTEAFF.

The chain recombines TRBV11-3 with TRBJ2-3; 8 bases are shared with TRBD1. The CDR3 is 16 amino acids. Germline V CDR1 and CDR2: SGHNT, YENEEA. V dropped 1 base and J dropped 3; count of bases not matched to a gene: 6. CDR3 nucleotides: TGTGCCAGCAGCTTAGGTGGACAGGGTTGGACAGATACGCAGTATTTT. It yields the protein CASSLGGQGWTDTQYF.

This clone has a handful of counts. The V and J genes are TRBV7-9 and TRBJ1-1; 7 positions match TRBD1. J gave up 1 base and V 4 bases, and 3 bases lay outside the gene matches. Per the germline V gene, CDR1 is SEHNR and CDR2 is FQNEAQ (reference sequence). This CDR3 is built from 14 residues. For the CDR3, the DNA is TGTGCCAGCAGCTCCCGGGACAGGAACACTGAAGCTTTCTTT. Translating gives CASSSRDRNTEAFF. The variable domain in full, completed from reference TRBV7-9 and TRBJ1-1, reads DTGVSQNPRHKITKRGQNVTFRCDPISEHNRLYWYRQTLGQGPEFLTYFQNEAQLEKSRLLSDRFSAERPKGSFSTLEIQRTEQGDSAMYLCASSSRDRNTEAFFGQGTRLTVV.

The V gene is TRBV5-1, the J gene TRBJ1-1; D remains unclear. Germline V lookup: CDR1 SGHRS, CDR2 YFSETQ. The CDR3 length is 15 residues. The V and J ends lost 3 bases and 5 bases respectively, with 17 bases between them. The CDR3 DNA follows: TGCGCCAGCAGCTGGGGAGACCGGTTTCGGACTGAAGCTTTCTTT. It is translated as CASSWGDRFRTEAFF.

This chain connects TRBV19 to TRBJ2-1; 7 nucleotides match TRBD2. The CDR3 extends over 16 amino acids. The V and J ends lost 7 bases and 0 bases, in that order; junction bases with no gene match: 9. Germline CDR1 LNHDA, CDR2 SQIVND (reference sequence). This chain's CDR3 is CASKVSAGSSYNEQFF. CDR3 nucleotides: TGTGCCAGTAAGGTGTCAGCGGGAAGCTCCTACAATGAGCAGTTCTTC.

The chain carries TRBV7-8 and TRBJ2-6, with 8 bases fitting TRBD1. V trimming: 3 bases; J trimming: 0 bases; junction bases outside the gene matches: 13. The germline gives CDR1 SGHVS, CDR2 FQNEAQ. The CDR3 covers 20 residues. The chain's CDR3 is CASSFLAGDRGLSGANVLTF. For the CDR3, the DNA is TGTGCCAGCAGCTTCTTGGCAGGAGACAGGGGCCTCTCTGGGGCCAACGTCCTGACTTTC. Full variable domain (outside the CDR3, taken from reference TRBV7-8 and TRBJ2-6): GAGVSQSPRYKVAKRGQDVALRCDPISGHVSLFWYQQALGQGPEFLTYFQNEAQLDKSGLPSDRFFAERPEGSVSTLKIQRTQQEDSAVYLCASSFLAGDRGLSGANVLTFGAGSRLTVL.

The chain is built from TRBV28 and TRBJ2-3; 7 bases line up with TRBD1. The junction had 10 bases not matched to a gene; V was cut back by 4 bases and J by 0 bases. This CDR3 contains 17 residues. Germline assignment: CDR1 MDHEN and CDR2 SYDVKM. CDR3 in amino acids: CASSSQLGDRSTDTQYF. The CDR3 DNA is TGTGCCAGCAGTTCTCAACTCGGGGACAGAAGCACAGATACGCAGTATTTT.

The CDR3, as DNA: TGTGCCAGCAGCTTCGGGGGTGCGGATCAGCCCCAGCATTTT. It specifies CASSFGGADQPQHF. V is TRBV13 and J is TRBJ1-5; tentatively, D is TRBD1 (5 bases). Trimming removed 3 bases at V and 5 bases at J, with 11 bases between. The CDR3 loop spans 14 amino acids. The germline CDR1 and CDR2 sequences are PRHDT and FYEKMQ (reference sequence). Together with reference TRBV13 and TRBJ1-5, the CDR3 gives the full variable domain: AAGVIQSPRHLIKEKRETATLKCYPIPRHDTVYWYQQGPGQDPQFLISFYEKMQSDKGSIPDRFSAQQFSDYHSELNMSSLELGDSALYFCASSFGGADQPQHFGDGTRLSIL.

This clone was recorded only once. This chain links TRBV7-2 with TRBJ1-5; D remains unclear. CDR3 length: 14 amino acids. The germline V and J ends were trimmed by 1 base and 6 bases, with 10 bases remaining between them. Looked up from germline, CDR1 is SGHTA and CDR2 is FQGNSA. The CDR3 protein is CASSLEAGFQPQHF. DNA of the CDR3: TGTGCCAGCAGCTTAGAGGCAGGTTTTCAGCCCCAGCATTTT.

V usage is TRBV9 and J usage is TRBJ2-1; 8 nucleotides agree with TRBD2. J was trimmed by 8 bases and V by 2 bases; bases with no gene match: 9. This CDR3 region has 15 residues. Germline CDR1 SGDLS, CDR2 YYNGEE. CDR3 residues: CASSVSGSLMDEQFF. CDR3 nucleotide sequence: TGTGCCAGCAGCGTGAGCGGGAGTCTTATGGATGAGCAGTTCTTC.

V gene TRBV30 combines with J gene TRBJ1-6; 10 positions agree with TRBD1. The germline gives CDR1 GTSNPN, CDR2 SVGIG (reference sequence). V shed 1 base and J 0 bases; nucleotides not matched to a gene: 3. CDR3 size: 17 residues. The CDR3 DNA reads TGTGCCTGGAGTGCAAGGGACAGGGGCTCCTATAATTCACCCCTCCACTTT. Its protein product is CAWSARDRGSYNSPLHF.

V is TRBV5-4 and J is TRBJ1-2; no clear D. Per germline, CDR1 SGHNT and CDR2 YYREEE (reference sequence). CDR3 length equals 15 residues. V lost 4 bases, J lost 7 bases, and 20 bases lay in between. CDR3 sequence: CASSEDTGNPGGYTF. CDR3 coding DNA: TGTGCCAGCAGCGAAGATACCGGGAACCCTGGTGGCTACACCTTC. The full variable domain, completed using reference TRBV5-4 and TRBJ1-2, is ETGVTQSPTHLIKTRGQQVTLRCSSQSGHNTVSWYQQALGQGPQFIFQYYREEENGRGNFPPRFSGLQFPNYSSELNVNALELDDSALYLCASSEDTGNPGGYTFGSGTRLTVV.